The sequence of this T cell receptor (beta chain) was determined in a study of blood T cell repertoires in COVID-19. Study as a whole: Samples taken during acute and convalescent COVID-19 were collected in the United States, Italy and Spain. PBMCs, B-cell-depleted T cells, or T cells were the source of the cDNA or gDNA that made up the material.

Original handling: The authors estimated nucleated cell counts from reference gene primer amplification. The assay was immunoSEQ multiplex PCR, and TCRdb's table has in-frame clones only and misses some. V and J calls and clone size are copied from that table; D and trimming were computed from the DNA. The repertoire holds some 240,000 clones, with about nine tenths as singletons. The CDR3 sequence is 14 residues long. The V end was cut by 4 bases, the J end by 8 bases, with 18 bases between. Germline CDR1 is SGHNT and CDR2 is YYREEE (reference sequence). What was sequenced was peripheral blood. This sequence joins TRBV5-4 and TRBJ1-2; D ambiguous. The sequence came from a man between 60 and 70 years old who had recovered from COVID-19. CDR3: CASSPGGHLRGYTF. CDR3 coding DNA: TGTGCCAGCAGCCCCGGAGGCCACCTGCGGGGCTACACCTTC.